The 7 T cell receptor beta chains below were found in one sample sequenced in a study of breast tumors, draining lymph nodes, adjacent tissues. MiXCR, applied by TCRdb to the multiplex PCR reads, yields one record per CDR3 protein. The sample has more than 80,000 distinct CDR3 sequences; about 29% are singletons. Breast cancer patients provided tissue from their axillary draining lymph nodes. The sequenced sample consisted of axillary lymph node tissue. All receptors come from a female donor with breast cancer. Some clones in this sample may be carry-over from other donors' samples.

This clonotype was picked up many times. The chain combines TRBV2 with TRBJ2-2; 8 nucleotides match TRBD1. CDR3 length equals 16 residues. Trimming at V came to 5 bases and at J to 3 bases, leaving 8 bases not matched to a gene. Germline CDR1 and CDR2: SNHLY and FYNNEI. The CDR3 DNA reads TGTGCCAGCAGTCGACAGGGGCCGCGTTACACCGGGGAGCTGTTTTTT. Amino acid sequence: CASSRQGPRYTGELFF.

The table lists this clonotype with many counts. The chain has TRBV18 and TRBJ2-1, with 7 nucleotides matching TRBD1. Germline V gene data show CDR1 as KGHSH and CDR2 as LQKENI. V shed 4 bases, J shed 7 bases, and the junction held 4 bases outside the gene matches. CDR3 size: 13 residues. CDR3 nucleotides: TGTGCCAGCTCACAGGAACAGGGGAATGAGCAGTTCTTC. It is translated as CASSQEQGNEQFF.

This clonotype was counted a single time. The V gene is TRBV7-8, the J gene TRBJ1-6, with 7 bases identical to TRBD1. Trimming at V came to 7 bases and at J to 8 bases, leaving 5 bases not matched to a gene. Looked up from germline, CDR1 is SGHVS and CDR2 is FQNEAQ. This CDR3 has 13 amino acids. In DNA form, the CDR3 reads TGTGCCAGCAATGGACAGGAATATTCACCCCTCCACTTT. Amino acid sequence: CASNGQEYSPLHF.

V and J are TRBV7-2 and TRBJ1-4; D not resolved. The CDR3 has 17 amino acids. Germline lookup yields CDR1 SGHTA and CDR2 FQGNSA. The V end lost 6 bases, the J end lost 0 bases, and 17 bases lay between the germline ends. The CDR3 protein is CASSANMLGTTNEKLFF. The CDR3 nucleotides are TGTGCCAGCAGTGCAAATATGTTGGGTACAACTAATGAAAAACTGTTTTTT.

Worth noting for this clonotype: This may stem from a read error, because a much larger clone lies one nucleotide away. The chain employs TRBV5-1 and TRBJ2-1; D is possibly TRBD1 (6 bases). Trimming pared 6 bases from V and 6 bases from J, leaving 16 bases between. CDR1 and CDR2 from the germline V gene are SGHRS and YFSETQ. CDR3 length equals 14 residues. CDR3 bases: TGCGCCAGCAACGAAGGACAGACCTGCAATGAGCAGTTCTTC. Protein sequence: CASNEGQTCNEQFF.

The V and J genes are TRBV5-1 and TRBJ2-7, with 7 bases identical to TRBD2. From germline, CDR1 is SGHRS and CDR2 YFSETQ. The CDR3 loop spans 17 amino acids. After removal of 1 base from V and 2 bases from J, the junction contained 12 bases not matched to a gene. The CDR3 reads CASSLSVAGWRPYEQYF. The CDR3 DNA sequence: TGCGCCAGCAGCTTGTCAGTAGCGGGCTGGAGACCCTACGAGCAGTACTTC.

Comment on this clonotype: Relative to the germline gene, one junction end is altered; a read error may explain this. V is TRBV6-5 and J is TRBJ2-7; 10 bases map to TRBD2. Germline V gene sequence: CDR1 MNHEY, CDR2 SVGAGI. The CDR3 is 16 residues long. CDR3 nucleotides: TGTGCCATCAGTTCGCTTAGCGGGGGGACTCTCTACGAGCAGTACTTC. Translated, it gives CAISSLSGGTLYEQYF.